This T cell receptor (beta chain) was identified in a study of human T cells and chemical hapten exposure. Per germline, CDR1 DFQATT and CDR2 SNEGSKA (reference sequence). CDR3 length equals 14 residues. Regarding time point: healthy volunteer bleed at 2 weeks. The starting material, unfractionated whole blood, was used for total RNA extraction. With respect to this clonotype: A much larger clone differs from this one at a single base, so this may be a read error.

One entry per CDR3 protein, called by TCRdb with MiXCR from the RACE reads. This sample has just over 90,000 distinct CDR3 sequences; 8.5% to 9% occur once, and the top ten carry 2.5% to 3%. Sequenced: whole blood. The sequence derives from a female donor in good health. Some clones in this sample may be carry-over from other donors' samples. The chain has TRBV20-1 and TRBJ1-4; D is unresolved. CDR3 sequence: CSARRPGMSEKLIF. The CDR3 DNA is TGCAGTGCTAGACGGCCGGGGATGAGTGAAAAACTGATTTTT.